This T cell receptor beta chain was captured by sequencing in a study of CXCR3-negative and CXCR3-positive naive CD8 T cells. Naive cells were sorted as CD45RO-, CCR7+, CD27+ and CD95-. Study findings and constraints: Both naive subsets had comparably high diversity; memory CD8+ cells much lower. Comparison of naive cells showed more hydrophobic TRB CDR3s in CXCR3-positive than in CXCR3-negative naive cells.

Germline V CDR1 and CDR2: SQVTM, ANQGSEA. There are 12 residues in the CDR3. Regarding this clonotype: What it binds is not known.

cDNA libraries for TRB were generated by 5' RACE incorporating UMI labels. TCRdb re-called the 5' RACE reads; one entry per CDR3 protein, DNA not given. Here the sample table reports roughly 99,000 distinct CDR3 sequences. This rearrangement joins TRBV29-1 to TRBJ2-7; the D call of TRBD1 rests on TCRdb alone, since no DNA is present to check it. This TCR was recovered from a human donor in good health. Some clones in this sample may be carry-over from other donors' samples. Specimen: naive CXCR3+ CD8+ T cells from blood. Subset reported: CD45RO-CCR7+CD27+CD95- naive CD8+ T cells expressing CXCR3 (TNR3+). CDR3 sequence: CSASDRANEQYF.